These 23 T cell receptor beta chains originate from one sample sequenced in a study of control samples from healthy donors and cancer patients. Profiling relied on immunoSEQ multiplex PCR, and the TCRdb table lists in-frame clones only, not all of them. This sample has some 140,000 clones, with 80% to 95% found just once. The source material was blood. These receptor sequences come from a man younger than 40 in good health.

On this clone itself: One end of the junction is discordant with germline, which a read error may explain. The chain has TRBV7-2 and TRBJ2-1; 8 bases match TRBD2. The CDR3 loop spans 14 amino acids. Germline V gene lookup returns CDR1 SGHTA and CDR2 FQGNSA. The CDR3 bases are TGTGCCAGCAGCTTAGTGCGGGAGGTTGCTGAGCAGCTCTTC. Its protein is CASSLVREVAEQLF.

In DNA, the CDR3 is TGTGCCAGCAGTTTTTCTGGGGGGGACACTGAAGCTTTCTTT. This encodes CASSFSGGDTEAFF. The gene calls are TRBV2 and TRBJ1-1, with a weak D call TRBD1 (5 bases). The CDR3 is made up of 14 amino acids. The germline V gene encodes CDR1 SNHLY and CDR2 FYNNEI. With 5 bases removed from V and 3 bases from J, the gap between germline ends came to 13 bases.

The chain uses TRBV19 and TRBJ2-3; 9 bases match TRBD1. V was clipped by 8 bases and J by 3 bases; unmatched bases: 9. Germline V CDR1 and CDR2: LNHDA, SQIVND (reference sequence). The CDR3 is 15 residues long. The CDR3: CASVPRDRATDTQYF. Here the CDR3 DNA reads TGTGCCAGTGTCCCTAGGGACAGGGCGACAGATACGCAGTATTTT.

The chain has TRBV6-2 or TRBV6-3 and TRBJ2-3; 9 bases are a match to TRBD2. V lost 3 bases and J lost 5; bases outside the gene matches: 6. Germline V gene data show CDR1 as MNHEY and CDR2 as SVGEGT. This CDR3 is built from 15 residues. The CDR3 here is CASSYGTSSLDTQYF. The CDR3 DNA reads as TGTGCCAGCAGTTATGGGACTAGCTCCTTAGATACGCAGTATTTT.

This clone was observed a single time. The chain combines TRBV11-3 with TRBJ1-6; 9 nucleotides match TRBD1. In germline, CDR1 is SGHNT, CDR2 YENEEA. V dropped 1 base and J dropped 7; count of bases not matched to a gene: 14. The CDR3 is made up of 19 amino acids. CDR3 in DNA: TGTGCCAGCAGCTTAGTACAGGACAGGGGAGGCATGGGAAATTCACCCCTCCACTTT. Amino acid sequence: CASSLVQDRGGMGNSPLHF.

The chain couples TRBV2 to TRBJ2-2; D ambiguous. This CDR3 has 12 amino acids. CDR1 is SNHLY and CDR2 is FYNNEI in the germline V gene. With 4 bases removed from V and 6 bases from J, the gap between germline ends came to 6 bases. In nucleotides, the CDR3 is TGTGCCAGCAGTGTACCCCCCGGGGAGCTGTTTTTT. It yields the protein CASSVPPGELFF. Together with reference TRBV2 and TRBJ2-2, the CDR3 gives the full variable domain: EPEVTQTPSHQVTQMGQEVILRCVPISNHLYFYWYRQILGQKVEFLVSFYNNEISEKSEIFDDQFSVERPDGSNFTLKIRSTKLEDSAMYFCASSVPPGELFFGEGSRLTVL.

This clone was seen once. The J gene is TRBJ2-7, the V gene TRBV11-3, with 9 bases fitting TRBD2. V shed 6 bases, J shed 3 bases, and the junction held 9 bases outside the gene matches. This CDR3 comprises 15 residues. Per germline, CDR1 SGHNT and CDR2 YENEEA. CDR3 sequence reads: CASRGSGSAFYEQYF. The CDR3 DNA reads as TGTGCCAGCAGGGGTAGCGGGAGTGCTTTCTACGAGCAGTACTTC.

The gene calls are TRBV2 and TRBJ1-4; D is ambiguous. V lost 4 bases and J lost 0, with 6 bases in between. In germline, CDR1 is SNHLY, CDR2 FYNNEI. The CDR3 spans 14 residues. In DNA form, the CDR3 reads TGTGCCAGCAGTGCGGAGGCAACTAATGAAAAACTGTTTTTT. Protein sequence: CASSAEATNEKLFF.

J is TRBJ1-1 and V is TRBV9; TRBD1 is a possible D gene (6 bases). Germline-derived CDR1 and CDR2 are SGDLS and YYNGEE. CDR3 length: 15 amino acids. Trimming took off 3 bases at V and 6 bases at J, with 18 bases between the two ends. The CDR3 loop is CASSEGEGFYSEAFF. The CDR3 DNA follows: TGTGCCAGCAGCGAGGGGGAGGGTTTTTATTCTGAAGCTTTCTTT.

The chain uses TRBV9 and TRBJ2-7; no clear D gene. This CDR3 comprises 15 residues. Trimming pared 0 bases from V and 2 bases from J, leaving 12 bases between. Germline V lookup: CDR1 SGDLS, CDR2 YYNGEE. In DNA, the CDR3 is TGTGCCAGCAGCGTAGATGTAGGGCGAACCTACGAGCAGTACTTC. It is translated as CASSVDVGRTYEQYF.

This chain connects TRBV7-8 to TRBJ1-3; D remains ambiguous. This CDR3 comprises 14 residues. In germline, CDR1 is SGHVS, CDR2 FQNEAQ. The germline V and J ends were trimmed by 5 bases and 4 bases, with 12 bases remaining between them. The CDR3 protein is CASSHPGVGNTIYF. In DNA form, the CDR3 reads TGTGCCAGCAGCCACCCGGGAGTCGGAAACACCATATATTTT. The whole variable domain, filled in from reference TRBV7-8 and TRBJ1-3, reads GAGVSQSPRYKVAKRGQDVALRCDPISGHVSLFWYQQALGQGPEFLTYFQNEAQLDKSGLPSDRFFAERPEGSVSTLKIQRTQQEDSAVYLCASSHPGVGNTIYFGEGSWLTVV.

V is TRBV6-2 or TRBV6-3 and J is TRBJ2-7, with 10 bases fitting TRBD2. The CDR3 loop spans 15 amino acids. Germline V lookup: CDR1 MNHEY, CDR2 SVGEGT. J was trimmed by 5 bases and V by 5 bases; bases with no gene match: 9. CDR3 bases: TGTGCCAGCAGTCTTCTAGCGGGAGAGGGACACGAGCAGTACTTC. Its protein is CASSLLAGEGHEQYF.

The chain is built from TRBV10-2 and TRBJ1-5; the D gene is possibly TRBD1 (5 bases). Germline V gene sequence: CDR1 WSHSY, CDR2 SAAADI. This CDR3 is built from 14 residues. Between the trimmed V and J ends, which lost 6 bases and 5 bases, there was a span of 14 bases. CDR3 sequence reads: CASSRTWAYQPQHF. The CDR3 nucleotides read TGCGCCAGCAGCCGGACATGGGCATATCAGCCCCAGCATTTT.

V is TRBV30 and J is TRBJ1-2; the D is unclear. The germline gives CDR1 GTSNPN, CDR2 SVGIG (reference sequence). CDR3 size: 12 residues. V was pared by 0 bases and J by 8 bases, with 10 bases between. Written as DNA, the CDR3 is TGTGCCTGGAGTGTACTGCCAGGCGGCTACACCTTC. This translates into CAWSVLPGGYTF.

The J gene is TRBJ1-5, the V gene TRBV2; no reliable D call. The CDR3 has 14 residues. V lost 2 bases to trimming and J lost 4 bases, with 9 bases between them. CDR1 is SNHLY and CDR2 is FYNNEI in the germline V gene. The CDR3 bases are TGTGCCAGCAGTGAAATCGGGGTGAATCAGCCCCAGCATTTT. Its protein product is CASSEIGVNQPQHF.

The genes are TRBV28 and TRBJ2-7, with a weak D call TRBD1 (5 bases). V lost 2 bases and J 3 bases, leaving 8 bases between the germline ends. The CDR3 loop spans 13 amino acids. Germline V gives CDR1 MDHEN, CDR2 SYDVKM. The CDR3 is CASSLGQGYEQYF. DNA of the CDR3: TGTGCCAGCAGTTTAGGGCAGGGCTACGAGCAGTACTTC.

The CDR3 DNA is TGTGCCAGCAGCCCATTAGCGGGGCTGAACACCGGGGAGCTGTTTTTT. Its protein product is CASSPLAGLNTGELFF. The rearrangement uses TRBV9 and TRBJ2-2; 8 bases line up with TRBD2. Germline V gene data show CDR1 as SGDLS and CDR2 as YYNGEE. The length of the CDR3 is 16 residues. V shed 4 bases, J shed 1 base, and the junction held 6 bases outside the gene matches.

This clone came up a few times. The CDR3 nucleotides are TGTGCCAGCAGTACCCGACAGGGGGCCTCCGAGCAGTACTTC. It codes for CASSTRQGASEQYF. The chain uses TRBV6-5 and TRBJ2-7, with 10 bases matching TRBD1. Germline lookup yields CDR1 MNHEY and CDR2 SVGAGI. V shed 5 bases, J shed 6 bases, and the junction held 7 bases outside the gene matches. The CDR3 totals 14 residues.

The rearrangement uses TRBV9 and TRBJ2-1; D remains unclear. Deletions cut 2 bases from V and 6 bases from J, with 15 bases between. CDR1 and CDR2 from the germline V gene are SGDLS and YYNGEE. The CDR3 is 15 residues long. CDR3 nucleotide sequence: TGTGCCAGCAGCGTTGATATCTCTGATGGCAATGAGCAGTTCTTC. Translated, it gives CASSVDISDGNEQFF.

The chain carries TRBV30 and TRBJ1-5; TRBD1 is a possible D gene (5 bases). In germline, CDR1 is GTSNPN, CDR2 SVGIG (reference sequence). Trimming shortened V by 4 bases and J by 2 bases, and 9 bases separated the two germline ends. The CDR3 has 13 residues. CDR3 residues: CAWTGFGNQPQHF. For the CDR3, the DNA is TGTGCCTGGACAGGGTTTGGCAATCAGCCCCAGCATTTT.

The chain recombines TRBV5-1 with TRBJ2-5, with D uncertain. The CDR3 covers 14 residues. The germline CDR1 and CDR2 sequences are SGHRS and YFSETQ. Trimming removed 0 bases from V and 2 bases from J, with 8 bases in between. The CDR3 coding sequence is TGCGCCAGCAGCTTGGAAAGGGCACAAGAGACCCAGTACTTC. Its translation is CASSLERAQETQYF.

The chain employs TRBV21-1 and TRBJ1-5. TRBV21-1 is classified as a pseudogene. This CDR3 has 16 residues. This CDR3 reads CASSKLKGLGNQPQHF. As DNA, the CDR3 is TGTGCCAGCAGCAAACTCAAGGGCTTGGGCAATCAGCCCCAGCATTTT.

This rearrangement joins TRBV2 to TRBJ2-2, with TRBD1 matching 8 bases. Trimming at V came to 2 bases and at J to 7 bases, leaving 6 bases not matched to a gene. From germline, CDR1 is SNHLY and CDR2 FYNNEI. This CDR3 contains 15 residues. In DNA, the CDR3 is TGTGCCAGCAGTGAATTACAGGGGGTTAACGGGGAGCTGTTTTTT. Amino acids: CASSELQGVNGELFF.